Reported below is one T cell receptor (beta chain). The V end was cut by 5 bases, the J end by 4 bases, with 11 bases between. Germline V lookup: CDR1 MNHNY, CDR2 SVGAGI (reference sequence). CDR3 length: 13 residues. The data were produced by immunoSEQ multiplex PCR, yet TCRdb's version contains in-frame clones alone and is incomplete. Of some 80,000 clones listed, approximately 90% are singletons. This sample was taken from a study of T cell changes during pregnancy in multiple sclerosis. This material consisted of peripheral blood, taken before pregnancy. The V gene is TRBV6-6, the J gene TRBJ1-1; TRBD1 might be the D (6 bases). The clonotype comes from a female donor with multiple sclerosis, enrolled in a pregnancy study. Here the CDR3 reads CASSNRDTTEAFF. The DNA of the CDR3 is TGTGCCAGCAGTAACCGGGACACCACTGAAGCTTTCTTT.